This T cell receptor (beta chain) was identified in a study of blood T cell repertoires in COVID-19. Overall study: Some COVID-19 samples were acute and others convalescent; all came from the United States, Italy and Spain. Nucleic acid was either cDNA or gDNA, and it came from T cells, B-cell-depleted T cells, or PBMCs.

This clone occurred a few times. Source study methods: The authors estimated nucleated cell counts from reference gene primer amplification. Libraries were prepared by immunoSEQ multiplex PCR; TCRdb keeps only in-frame clonotypes and omits some of them. V and J calls and clone size are as listed in that table; D and trimming were resolved from the DNA. The table has around 220,000 clones, 80% to 85% seen once. The V gene's germline CDR1 is SEHNR and CDR2 FQNEAQ (reference sequence). Deletions cut 4 bases from V and 0 bases from J, with 13 bases between. CDR3 length: 16 residues. J is TRBJ1-3 and V is TRBV7-9, with D possibly matching TRBD1 (6 bases). Sequenced: peripheral blood. The TCR comes from a human donor in a cohort sampled during active COVID-19. The CDR3, as DNA: TGTGCCAGCAGCTACGGGACACTGAGCTCTGGAAACACCATATATTTT. Translating it yields CASSYGTLSSGNTIYF.